What follows are 10 T cell receptor beta chains derived from one specimen sequenced in a study of OX40 agonist ivuxolimab in advanced cancers. TCRdb's copy holds only in-frame clones and misses some; the assay was immunoSEQ multiplex PCR. The sample shows about 83,000 clones, about 81% of them seen only once. The sequences come from CD4+ or CD8+ T cells sorted from blood, collected in a trial of the OX40 agonist ivuxolimab. These receptor sequences come from an adult with an advanced solid tumor such as melanoma, head and neck, liver or kidney cancer.

The chain combines TRBV6-5 with TRBJ1-5; a weak D match, TRBD1 (6 bases). CDR1 MNHEY and CDR2 SVGAGI come from the germline V gene. The CDR3 has 14 residues. The V and J ends lost 6 bases and 2 bases respectively, with 11 bases between them. As DNA, the CDR3 is TGTGCCAGCAGACTCAACAGGGGCAATCAGCCCCAGCATTTT. The encoded protein is CASRLNRGNQPQHF.

This chain joins TRBV7-2 and TRBJ1-1; D may be TRBD1 (5 bases). In germline, CDR1 is SGHTA, CDR2 FQGNSA. Trimming cost V 3 bases and J 3 bases, with 14 bases left between them. The CDR3 sequence is 15 residues long. The CDR3 loop reads CASSLLGGEHTEAFF. The CDR3 DNA reads as TGTGCCAGCAGCTTGCTGGGGGGGGAGCACACTGAAGCTTTCTTT.

The rearrangement links TRBV7-9 to TRBJ2-3; D is perhaps TRBD1 (6 bases). The germline V and J ends were trimmed by 0 bases and 2 bases, with 9 bases remaining between them. Germline V gene sequence: CDR1 SEHNR, CDR2 FQNEAQ (reference sequence). The CDR3 contains 15 residues. CDR3: CASSLAQGTTDTQYF. The CDR3 DNA is TGTGCCAGCAGCTTAGCTCAGGGGACCACAGATACGCAGTATTTT.

The V gene is TRBV30, the J gene TRBJ1-5; D gene uncertain. Trimming left V 0 bases short and J 0 bases short, with 3 bases between. Germline CDR1 and CDR2: GTSNPN and SVGIG (reference sequence). The CDR3 totals 13 residues. CDR3 DNA: TGTGCCTGGAGTGTACATAGCAATCAGCCCCAGCATTTT. It translates to CAWSVHSNQPQHF. The full variable domain, rest sourced from reference TRBV30 and TRBJ1-5, is SQTIHQWPATLVQPVGSPLSLECTVEGTSNPNLYWYRQAAGRGLQLLFYSVGIGQISSEVPQNLSASRPQDRQFILSSKKLLLSDSGFYLCAWSVHSNQPQHFGDGTRLSIL.

V usage is TRBV7-9 and J usage is TRBJ1-2; 11 bases are shared with TRBD1. CDR1 and CDR2 (germline): SEHNR, FQNEAQ (reference sequence). Losses at the gene ends were 4 bases for V and 6 bases for J; bases not matched to a gene: 4. The length of the CDR3 is 14 residues. The chain's CDR3 is CASSSGDRGNGYTF. The CDR3 DNA sequence: TGTGCCAGCAGCTCGGGGGACAGGGGGAATGGCTACACCTTC.

The rearrangement links TRBV19 to TRBJ1-4; D is possibly TRBD1 (6 bases). Germline loops: CDR1 LNHDA, CDR2 SQIVND (reference sequence). The V and J ends lost 4 bases and 8 bases respectively, with 26 bases between them. The CDR3 covers 18 residues. CDR3 region: CASSRPRGVFDGGEKLFF. The CDR3 DNA reads as TGTGCCAGTAGTAGACCCAGGGGCGTTTTCGACGGAGGAGAAAAACTGTTTTTT. Together with reference TRBV19 and TRBJ1-4, the CDR3 gives the full variable domain: DGGITQSPKYLFRKEGQNVTLSCEQNLNHDAMYWYRQDPGQGLRLIYYSQIVNDFQKGDIAEGYSVSREKKESFPLTVTSAQKNPTAFYLCASSRPRGVFDGGEKLFFGSGTQLSVL.

This clone was seen just once. In nucleotides, the CDR3 is TGTGCCAGCGGACGGGGCAGGGAGACCCAGTACTTC. It specifies CASGRGRETQYF. This chain links TRBV6-5 with TRBJ2-5, with D perhaps assigned TRBD1 or TRBD2 (5 bases each). The ends were cut back, 8 bases at V and 5 bases at J, with 12 bases in the middle. CDR1 is MNHEY and CDR2 is SVGAGI in the germline V gene. The CDR3 sequence is 12 residues long.

V is TRBV2 and J is TRBJ2-3; D unresolved. V dropped 4 bases and J dropped 4 bases, with 12 bases sitting between them. Per germline, CDR1 SNHLY and CDR2 FYNNEI. This CDR3 region has 14 residues. The CDR3 nucleotides are TGTGCCAGCAGTGTGGGCCTAGTCGCAGATACGCAGTATTTT. Translated: CASSVGLVADTQYF.

The chain couples TRBV5-1 to TRBJ1-5; D is possibly TRBD1 (6 bases). In germline, CDR1 is SGHRS, CDR2 YFSETQ. This CDR3 has 16 residues. V dropped 0 bases and J dropped 2 bases, with 12 bases sitting between them. The CDR3 bases are TGCGCCAGCAGCTTGGAGGGGGGGGGAGGCAATCAGCCCCAGCATTTT. Amino acids: CASSLEGGGGNQPQHF.

This clone has just one count. This rearrangement joins TRBV7-3 to TRBJ2-7; 11 bases agree with TRBD2. V dropped 5 bases and J dropped 3; count of bases not matched to a gene: 6. CDR1 is SGHTA and CDR2 is FQGTGA in the germline V gene. The CDR3 covers 15 residues. CDR3 DNA: TGTGCCAGCAGCCGCACTAGCGGGGGAGGCTACGAGCAGTACTTC. Its protein is CASSRTSGGGYEQYF.